This T cell receptor beta chain was obtained from a study of blood T cell repertoires in COVID-19. Study summary: Spain, Italy and the United States supplied samples that represented acute and convalescent COVID-19.

Method: immunoSEQ multiplex PCR; TCRdb's copy keeps in-frame clones and lacks some. The sample comprises more than 300,000 clones, 90% of which are singletons, and 3.9% rests with the top ten. Participants came from fewer than 25 US areas, aged roughly 18 to 89 years. The CDR3 loop spans 15 amino acids. V lost 2 bases and J 2 bases, leaving 13 bases between the germline ends. Germline-derived CDR1 and CDR2 are MDHEN and SYDVKM. The rearrangement links TRBV28 to TRBJ2-7, with D tentatively TRBD1 (5 bases). Source material: PBMCs or T cells enriched from blood (not recorded which). The sequence derives from a woman aged 30 to 39 who had been exposed to COVID-19. The CDR3 sequence is CASSLVFRVPYEQYF. The CDR3 DNA is TGTGCCAGCAGTTTAGTGTTCAGGGTTCCCTACGAGCAGTACTTC.